This record concerns one T cell receptor (beta chain) sequence. Its cognate antigen is unknown. The data originate from a study of blood T cells in healthy people across ages. Overall study results and limits: Changes in expanded clonotypes were possibly confounded, as the CMV status of donors was unknown.

With a J-beta primer mix and a sample-barcoded 5' primer, a second PCR ran about 6 to 11 cycles. TCRdb redid the calling of the 5' RACE reads with MiXCR, one entry per CDR3 protein. The data contain some 1,800,000 distinct CDR3 sequences, approximately 40% of them singletons. Germline V gene sequence: CDR1 SNHLY, CDR2 FYNNEI. CDR3 size: 14 residues. With V trimmed by 9 bases and J by 1 base, 7 bases remained unmatched. The rearrangement uses TRBV2 and TRBJ1-2; TRBD1 matches 8 bases. Input material: blood. This TCR derives from a human donor in good health. CDR3 residues: CARSPGQDNYGYTF. Here the CDR3 DNA reads TGTGCCAGGTCTCCGGGACAGGATAACTATGGCTACACCTTC.